The entry below describes one T cell receptor beta chain. The specificity of this receptor is unknown. No base quality values were provided; no much bigger clone lies one nucleotide off. The collaborating institutions used their own protocols to collect whole blood in K2EDTA tubes. For TCRbeta analysis, collaborator samples were shipped as frozen whole blood, as isolated PBMCs, or as DNA extracted from either sample type. V gives up 5 bases and J gives up 5 bases, and the segment between their germline ends measures 8 bases. From the cysteine through the phenylalanine, the CDR3 covers 12 amino acids. The only DNA kept is the CDR3, 36 bases in frame from the first base. CDR1 and CDR2 are read off the germline V gene as KGHSH and LQKENI. This sample is drawn from a study of blood T cell repertoires in COVID-19 (dated by TCRdb to 2018 to 2020). For context, the study as a whole: The collaborator samples originated in the United States, Italy and Spain and spanned the acute and convalescent phases of COVID-19. The prospective study material was composed of cDNA or gDNA derived from T cells, B-cell-depleted T cells, or PBMCs. The dataset comprised deeply sampled blood TCRbeta repertoires from subjects exposed to, actively infected with, or recovered from COVID-19. The repertoires were released in a freely available public database meant as a resource for research on the immune response to SARS-CoV-2. Samples came from the ongoing ImmuneRACE study (first 160 participants) plus 1,254 subjects from 6 global collaborators. The sample metadata nearly always contained a de-identified subject ID, COVID-19 status, age in years and sex. Where available, HLA class I and class II types were taken from metadata supplied by the sample provider and were not determined by assay-based typing. On the study overall, not on this receptor specifically: Clinical and demographic metadata were provided uncurated, with the amount varying by source and participant.

The immunoSEQ Assay, a bias-controlled multiplex PCR, was used to amplify TCRbeta CDR3 regions from genomic DNA. As for the original processing: The number of nucleated cells in each sample was estimated from the amplification of reference gene primers within the assay. Sequence reads were collapsed and filtered to measure the absolute abundance of every unique TCRbeta CDR3 rearrangement. For each sample, productive Simpson clonality was calculated as the square root of Simpson's diversity index over productive rearrangements. What TCRdb holds here is the immuneACCESS table cut down to in-frame rearrangements. Part of the clones is not present; checked against another copy, under half of the missing clones reflect an unresolved V gene, and the others are unexplained. Clone size and V and J calls were adopted from that table, with D and trimming inferred from the DNA. Here the sample has a few hundred thousand clones; around four fifths occur a single time. The ten largest clones capture 1% to 1.5% of the sample.

This clonotype originated in a woman aged 50 to 65 with acute or convalescent COVID-19. This chain joins TRBV18 to TRBJ2-3; a tentative D match to TRBD1 spans 6 bases. Sequencing input: peripheral blood. The nucleotide sequence is TGTGCCAGCTCAAACAGGGAAGATACGCAGTATTTT. Translation gives CASSNREDTQYF.